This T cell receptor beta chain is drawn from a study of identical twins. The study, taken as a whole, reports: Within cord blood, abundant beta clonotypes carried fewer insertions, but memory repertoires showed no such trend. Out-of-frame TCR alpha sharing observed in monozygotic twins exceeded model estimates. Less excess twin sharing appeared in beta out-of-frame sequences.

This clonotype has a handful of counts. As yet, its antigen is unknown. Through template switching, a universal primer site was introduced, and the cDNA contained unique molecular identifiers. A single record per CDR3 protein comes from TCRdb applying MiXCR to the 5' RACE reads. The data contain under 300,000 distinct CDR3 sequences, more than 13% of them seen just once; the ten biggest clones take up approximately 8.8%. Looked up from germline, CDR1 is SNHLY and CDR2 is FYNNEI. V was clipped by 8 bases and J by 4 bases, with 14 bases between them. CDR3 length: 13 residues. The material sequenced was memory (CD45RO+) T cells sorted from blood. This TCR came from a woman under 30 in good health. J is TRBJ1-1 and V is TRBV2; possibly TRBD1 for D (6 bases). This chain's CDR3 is CASAGEGVTEAFF. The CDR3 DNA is TGTGCCAGCGCCGGCGAGGGGGTCACTGAAGCTTTCTTT. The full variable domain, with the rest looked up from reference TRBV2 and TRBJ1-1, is EPEVTQTPSHQVTQMGQEVILRCVPISNHLYFYWYRQILGQKVEFLVSFYNNEISEKSEIFDDQFSVERPDGSNFTLKIRSTKLEDSAMYFCASAGEGVTEAFFGQGTRLTVV.